This record concerns one T cell receptor beta chain sequence. This record comes from a study of blood T cell repertoires in COVID-19. The CDR3 totals 16 residues. The germline V gene has CDR1 SGDLS and CDR2 YYNGEE. V lost 0 bases to trimming and J lost 4 bases, with 16 bases between them. Using immunoSEQ multiplex PCR, the repertoire was profiled, and TCRdb retains in-frame clones only, with some absent. The table has 200,000 or so clones, less than 90% seen once. This sequence originates from a man aged 65 to 85 with active or convalescent COVID-19. Sequences were obtained from peripheral blood. The V and J genes are TRBV9 and TRBJ1-2; a possible D gene is TRBD1 (6 bases). The CDR3, as DNA: TGTGCCAGCAGCGTAGTGTTAAGCGGACAGCCCTATGGCTACACCTTC. This codes for CASSVVLSGQPYGYTF.